This section outlines one T cell receptor beta chain sequence together with its context. There is no known antigen for this receptor. Per-base qualities were not stored, and no clone one base away is much larger. This sample is drawn from a study of blood T cell repertoires in COVID-19 (TCRdb year 2020). Broadly, across the study: The collaborator samples originated in the United States, Italy and Spain and spanned the acute and convalescent phases of COVID-19. A de-identified subject ID, COVID-19 status, age in years and sex were almost always included in the sample metadata. Where HLA class I and class II types were available, the types were taken from metadata supplied by the sample provider, not from assay-based typing. Subjects who had been exposed to COVID-19, were actively infected with it, or had recovered from it provided the deeply sampled blood TCRbeta repertoires that made up the dataset. The samples were drawn from the first 160 participants of the ongoing ImmuneRACE study and from 1,200 or so subjects provided by 6 global collaborators. The repertoires were made available in a free public database intended to serve as a resource for research on the immune response to SARS-CoV-2. The prospective study material was composed of cDNA or gDNA derived from T cells, B-cell-depleted T cells, or PBMCs.

Participants in the prospective study were enrolled through a virtual design, were aged roughly 18 to 90 years, and lived in approximately 24 United States geographic areas. In the prospective study, cohorts were assigned on the basis of participant-reported clinical history obtained from a screening survey and a study questionnaire. Recovered participants in ImmuneRACE Cohort 3 were defined as having two consecutive negative NP/OP PCR tests, clearance from a healthcare professional, or resolution of symptoms. Each participant in the prospective study had whole blood, serum and a nasopharyngeal or oropharyngeal swab collected by mobile phlebotomists. Additional blood draws and questionnaires over an approximately 2-month period could optionally be provided by prospective study participants. Blood samples from the prospective study were shipped frozen or at room temperature prior to DNA extraction.

TCRbeta CDR3 regions were amplified from genomic DNA by means of the immunoSEQ Assay, a bias-controlled multiplex PCR. For the original study's pipeline: The number of nucleated cells in each sample was estimated from the amplification of reference gene primers within the assay. To quantify the absolute abundance of each unique TCRbeta CDR3 rearrangement, sequence reads were collapsed and filtered. For each sample, productive Simpson clonality was calculated by taking the square root of Simpson's diversity index across productive rearrangements. Held by TCRdb, this immuneACCESS table contains in-frame sequences only and omits some clones. Under half of the omission traces to an unresolved V gene where checked; the cause of the rest is unknown. Clone size and V and J calls were adopted from that table, with D and trimming inferred from the DNA. For this sample the table gives roughly 160,000 clones, of which over 80% were detected only once. The ten biggest clones cover about an eighth of the sample.

Points the paper makes about the study in general: The amount of clinical and demographic metadata varied by source and participant and was provided uncurated.

The source material was PBMCs or T cells enriched from blood (not recorded which). The TCR sequence derives from an older woman who had recovered from COVID-19.

The DNA is as follows: TGTGCCAGTAGTTGGCCAGGAACAGATACGCAGTATTTT. It translates to CASSWPGTDTQYF. The V gene is TRBV19 and the J gene is TRBJ2-3, with the identity of the D gene unclear. Via the germline V gene (reference sequence), CDR1 is LNHDA and CDR2 SQIVND. Taken from cysteine to phenylalanine, the CDR3 has 13 residues. Only the CDR3 region is kept as DNA, spanning 39 bases read in frame from base 1. A distance of 9 bases separates the germline ends of V and J, which lose 5 bases and 3 bases respectively.